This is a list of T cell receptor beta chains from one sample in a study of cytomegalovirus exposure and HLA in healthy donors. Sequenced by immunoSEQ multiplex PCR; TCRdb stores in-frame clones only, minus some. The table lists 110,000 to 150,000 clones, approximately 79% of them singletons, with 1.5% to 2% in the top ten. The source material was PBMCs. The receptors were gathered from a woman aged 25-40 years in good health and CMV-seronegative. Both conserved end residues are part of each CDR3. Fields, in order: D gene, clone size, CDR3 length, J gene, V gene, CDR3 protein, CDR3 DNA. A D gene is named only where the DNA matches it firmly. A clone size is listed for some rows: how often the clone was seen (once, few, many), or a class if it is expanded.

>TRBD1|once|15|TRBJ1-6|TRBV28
CASSPQGEGNSPLHF
TGTGCCAGCAGTCCACAGGGGGAAGGGAATTCACCCCTCCACTTT
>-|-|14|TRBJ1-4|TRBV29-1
CSVGGSTTNEKLFF
TGCAGCGTTGGAGGCTCGACAACTAATGAAAAACTGTTTTTT
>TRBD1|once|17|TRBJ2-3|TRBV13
CASSTRQGFMSTDTQYF
TGTGCCAGCAGCACCCGACAGGGGTTCATGAGCACAGATACGCAGTATTTT
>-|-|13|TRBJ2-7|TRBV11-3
CASSFPAGSEQYF
TGTGCCAGCAGCTTCCCAGCAGGCTCCGAGCAGTACTTC
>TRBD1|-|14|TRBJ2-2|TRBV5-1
CASTRDRGTGELFF
TGCGCCAGCACCCGGGACAGGGGAACCGGGGAGCTGTTTTTT
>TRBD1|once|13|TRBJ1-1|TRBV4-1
CASSIRGQAEAFF
TGCGCCAGCAGTATTAGGGGACAGGCGGAAGCTTTCTTT
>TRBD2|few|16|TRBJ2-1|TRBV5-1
CASSSRVAGGQNEQFF
TGCGCCAGCAGCTCCCGGGTAGCGGGGGGGCAGAATGAGCAGTTCTTC
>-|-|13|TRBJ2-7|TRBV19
CASSLAAAYEQYF
TGTGCCAGTAGTCTGGCGGCCGCCTACGAGCAGTACTTC
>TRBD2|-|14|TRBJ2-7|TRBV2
CASSRTSGGYEQYF
TGTGCCAGCAGTCGGACTAGCGGGGGATACGAGCAGTACTTC
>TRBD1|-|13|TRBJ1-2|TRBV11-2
CASSRDRSYGYTF
TGTGCCAGCAGCCGGGACAGGTCCTATGGCTACACCTTC
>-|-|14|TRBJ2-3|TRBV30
CAWSVGVFTDTQYF
TGTGCCTGGAGTGTAGGGGTTTTCACAGATACGCAGTATTTT
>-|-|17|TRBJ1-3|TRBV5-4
CASSEGLSRGSGNTIYF
TGTGCCAGCAGCGAGGGACTCTCAAGGGGTTCTGGAAACACCATATATTTT
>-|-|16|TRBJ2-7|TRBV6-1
CASSEETGRIGYEQYF
TGTGCCAGCAGTGAAGAGACTGGAAGGATCGGTTACGAGCAGTACTTC
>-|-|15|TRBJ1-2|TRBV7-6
CASSSQVLQGSGYTF
TGTGCCAGCAGCTCCCAAGTGTTACAGGGATCTGGCTACACCTTC
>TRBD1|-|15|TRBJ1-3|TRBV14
CASSQRQGSGNTIYF
TGTGCCAGCAGCCAAAGACAGGGGTCTGGAAACACCATATATTTT
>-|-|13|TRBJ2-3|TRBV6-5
CASSYGLKDTQYF
TGTGCCAGCAGTTACGGACTCAAAGATACGCAGTATTTT
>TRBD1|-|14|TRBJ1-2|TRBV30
CAWSVGTGGLGYTF
TGTGCCTGGAGTGTGGGGACAGGGGGTTTGGGCTACACCTTC
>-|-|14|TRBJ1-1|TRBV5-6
CASSLGDSGTEAFF
TGTGCCAGCAGCTTGGGCGACAGCGGGACTGAAGCTTTCTTT
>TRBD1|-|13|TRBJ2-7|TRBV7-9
CATDRGSSYEQYF
TGTGCCACCGACAGGGGGTCCTCCTACGAGCAGTACTTC
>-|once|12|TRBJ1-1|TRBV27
CASSLPGTEAFF
TGTGCCAGCAGTTTGCCAGGCACTGAAGCTTTCTTT
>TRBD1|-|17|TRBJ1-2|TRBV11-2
CASSSLGTGGFNYGYTF
TGTGCCAGCAGCTCCCTTGGGACAGGGGGCTTTAACTATGGCTACACCTTC
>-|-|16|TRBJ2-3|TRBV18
CASSPSASVGADTQYF
TGTGCCAGCTCACCTTCGGCTAGCGTTGGGGCAGATACGCAGTATTTT
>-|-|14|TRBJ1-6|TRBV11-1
CASSFTGLNSPLHF
TGTGCCAGCAGCTTCACAGGGCTTAATTCACCCCTCCACTTT
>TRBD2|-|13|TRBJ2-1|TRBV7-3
CASSSTSVGEQFF
TGTGCCAGCAGCTCGACTAGCGTGGGTGAGCAGTTCTTC
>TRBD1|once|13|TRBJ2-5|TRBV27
CASSWTGGETQYF
TGTGCCAGCAGTTGGACAGGGGGAGAGACCCAGTACTTC
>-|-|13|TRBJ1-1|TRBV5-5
CASSLMGGSKTFF
TGTGCCAGCAGCTTGATGGGGGGGAGTAAAACTTTCTTT
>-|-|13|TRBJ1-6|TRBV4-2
CASSETGGSPLHF
TGTGCCAGCAGCGAAACGGGGGGTTCACCCCTCCACTTT
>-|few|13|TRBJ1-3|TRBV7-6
CASSLAEGNTIYF
TGTGCCAGCAGCTTAGCGGAGGGAAACACCATATATTTT
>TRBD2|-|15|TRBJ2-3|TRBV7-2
CASSPTSDIGDTQYF
TGTGCCAGCAGTCCGACTAGCGATATAGGAGATACGCAGTATTTT
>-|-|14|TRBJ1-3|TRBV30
CAWSVGGSGNTIYF
TGTGCCTGGAGTGTAGGAGGCTCTGGAAACACCATATATTTT
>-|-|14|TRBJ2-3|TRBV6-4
CASSAEGRTDTQYF
TGTGCCAGCAGTGCGGAGGGACGCACAGATACGCAGTATTTT
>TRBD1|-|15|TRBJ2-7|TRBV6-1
CASSELEGATYEQYF
TGTGCCAGCAGTGAATTAGAGGGGGCAACCTACGAGCAGTACTTC
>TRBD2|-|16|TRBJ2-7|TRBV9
CASSVGGTSGGAEQYF
TGTGCCAGCAGCGTAGGGGGGACTAGCGGGGGAGCCGAGCAGTACTTC
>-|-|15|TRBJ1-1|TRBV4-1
CASSQEDRANTEAFF
TGCGCCAGCAGCCAGGAGGACAGAGCGAACACTGAAGCTTTCTTT
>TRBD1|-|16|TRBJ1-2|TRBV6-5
CASSLFRDRDLYGYTF
TGTGCCAGCAGTTTGTTCCGGGACAGAGACCTCTATGGCTACACCTTC
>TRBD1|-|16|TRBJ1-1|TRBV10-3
CAISESLFRGSTEAFF
TGTGCCATCAGTGAGTCCTTATTCAGGGGGAGCACTGAAGCTTTCTTT
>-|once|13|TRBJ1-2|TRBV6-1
CASSEEQGDGYTF
TGTGCCAGCAGTGAAGAACAGGGCGATGGCTACACCTTC